The source of this TCR beta chain is a study of response to subunit inactivated influenza vaccine. Study results and caveats: The authors offered the suggestion that each seasonal influenza vaccination recruits few new T cells.

CDR3 length equals 15 residues. The V end was cut by 6 bases, the J end by 0 bases, with 14 bases between. Germline V gene lookup returns CDR1 MNHEY and CDR2 SVGEGT. Comment on this clonotype: Its antigen is still unknown.

TCRdb analysed the RT-PCR reads with MiXCR anew, one entry per CDR3 protein. The repertoire holds approximately 480,000 distinct CDR3 sequences, approximately 11% seen once, with 9.5% to 15% in the top ten. This chain links TRBV6-2 or TRBV6-3 with TRBJ1-1; possibly TRBD1 for D (5 bases). Sequenced here: PBMCs from blood, sampled more than 35 days after vaccination. The TCR originated in a man aged 45-60 years who received an inactivated influenza vaccine. The CDR3 sequence: CASSYRRGLNTEAFF. In DNA, the CDR3 is TGTGCCAGCAGCTACAGGAGAGGCTTGAACACTGAAGCTTTCTTT.